This T cell receptor beta chain was recorded in a study of T cell responses to AZD1222 COVID-19 vaccine (dated by TCRdb to the early 2020s). Describing the broader study: AZD1222 recipients with second doses at about 4 weeks or about 12 weeks were pooled, because spike-specific TCR depth and breadth did not differ between schedules. TCR sequencing was performed for roughly 250 trial participants, of whom some 200 were given two doses of AZD1222 and approximately 26 were given two doses of MenACWY control vaccine. Trial participants were enrolled by age into 18-55, 56-69 and 70-plus year subgroups, with about 150, 27 and 61 TCR-sequenced participants respectively.

The CDR3 regions of human TCRbeta chains were analyzed by immunosequencing. On the study's bioinformatics: TCRs in the repertoires were matched against a reference library of SARS-CoV-2-specific TCRs that had been generated with the MIRA antigen-specificity platform. Breadth was defined as the fraction of unique TCRs that were SARS-CoV-2-associated, and depth was defined as the fraction of total T cells that were SARS-CoV-2-associated. Using the MIRA data, every spike-specific TCR was mapped to the spike region that the TCR reacted to and assigned to either a CD4 or a CD8 class. Log10-transformed breadth and depth values were compared by one-way ANOVA with Sidak's multiple comparisons tests. TCRdb obtained this table from immuneACCESS and retained in-frame rearrangements with V and J assigned. These tables miss some clones; where compared with another copy, unresolved V genes account for less than half of the shortfall, and the remainder is unexplained. V and J calls and clone size come straight from that table; D and trimming were deduced from the DNA. Present in this sample are roughly 76,000 clones, roughly 90% of which were seen just once. About 2.4% of the sample is held by the ten biggest clonotypes.

Only a few counts were recorded for this clone. The specificity of this receptor is unknown. No clone much larger than this one lies a single base away; base qualities are absent. V was cut back by 4 bases and J by 6 bases, leaving a gap of 13 bases between them. The germline V gene provides CDR1 KGHSH and CDR2 LQKENI. Its CDR3 holds 13 amino acids, cysteine through phenylalanine. Only the CDR3 DNA stays, 39 bases, in frame from base 1. This sample's time point label indicates: baseline before first vaccination. Samples from vaccinated people were obtained from the UK trials COV001 and COV002, which included a single-blind randomized controlled phase 2/3 trial of AZD1222 (ChAdOx1 nCoV-19) in healthy adults. For TCRbeta chain sequencing, PBMC samples were collected from trial participants at day 0 and at day 28 after the second dose. The paper's findings and limits, for the study overall: Conclusions about previously exposed vaccinees were limited because only a handful of AZD1222 recipients were SARS-CoV-2 seropositive at baseline. The whole spike protein was spanned by vaccine-associated CD4 TCRs, and dominant responses were seen in regions 160-218 and 743-854. In the small 56-69-year group, the increase in depth fell short of significance, most likely because of low power. No day 14 peak-response samples were available, so repertoires were characterized only after the peak T cell response. Reportedly, almost half of the unique spike-specific TCRs recognized epitopes lying outside the regions that are mutated in the B.1.351 and B.1.1.7 variants. Most participants were white British and females outnumbered males, and the authors suggested that clonal diversity may have been underestimated. After two AZD1222 doses, both the breadth and the depth of spike-specific TCRs were significantly higher than at day 0 and than in MenACWY recipients.

This sample comprised peripheral blood, obtained on day 0 of AZD1222 vaccination. This TCR was sampled from an adult in good health. The chain is made from TRBV18 and TRBJ2-7; a tentative D call is TRBD1 (5 bases match). The CDR3 corresponds to CASSLDQGPEQYF. The DNA sequence is given as TGTGCCAGCTCACTGGACCAGGGCCCCGAGCAGTACTTC. With all but the CDR3 taken from the reference TRBV18 and TRBJ2-7 genes, the full variable domain is: NAGVMQNPRHLVRRRGQEARLRCSPMKGHSHVYWYRQLPEEGLKFMVYLQKENIIDESGMPKERFSAEFPKEGPSILRIQQVVRGDSAAYFCASSLDQGPEQYFGPGTRLTVT.